This entry lists 17 T cell receptor beta chains sequenced from one sample in a study of blood T cell repertoires in COVID-19 (dated by TCRdb to about 2020). The receptor library was made with the immunoSEQ multiplex PCR assay. Imported from immuneACCESS, the table was reduced by TCRdb to in-frame sequences with V and J called. These copies leave out some clones; in studies compared against another copy, an unresolved V gene accounts for under half, and the cause of the remainder is not known. Across this sample there are about 400,000 clones, with roughly 86% seen only once. The top ten hold 1.5% to 2% of the sample. Sequencing used PBMCs or T cells enriched from blood (not recorded which). The receptors come from a woman in her twenties or thirties who had recovered from COVID-19.

This clone was detected only once. The chain employs TRBV19 and TRBJ1-5, with D maybe TRBD1 (6 bases). Trimming removed 3 bases at V and 7 bases at J, with 19 bases between. Per the germline V gene, CDR1 is LNHDA and CDR2 is SQIVND (reference sequence). The CDR3 consists of 16 residues. CDR3 region: CASSILPGHTAQPQHF. CDR3 bases: TGTGCCAGTAGTATTTTACCGGGACATACAGCGCAGCCCCAGCATTTT.

V gene TRBV29-1 combines with J gene TRBJ1-1; D ambiguous. From germline, CDR1 is SQVTM and CDR2 ANQGSEA. The CDR3 spans 12 residues. V lost 7 bases and J lost 6, with 15 bases in between. The CDR3: CSAITRLPEAFF. The CDR3 nucleotides are TGCAGCGCCATAACACGCCTGCCTGAAGCTTTCTTT.

The chain joins TRBV27 to TRBJ2-1, with D tentatively TRBD1 (5 bases). The CDR3 totals 13 residues. Germline CDR1 is MNHEY and CDR2 is SMNVEV (reference sequence). Trimming removed 5 bases from V and 7 bases from J, with 12 bases in between. The CDR3 DNA sequence: TGTGCCAGCAGTGTGGGGCTTGGTAATGAGCAGTTCTTC. Encoded protein: CASSVGLGNEQFF.

The chain recombines TRBV14 with TRBJ1-1; 7 bases are a match to TRBD1. The CDR3 sequence is 14 residues long. V lost 0 bases to trimming and J lost 7 bases; unmatched junction nucleotides: 5. Germline V gene data show CDR1 as SGHDN and CDR2 as FVKESK. The CDR3 is CASSQERQGGEAFF. CDR3 bases: TGTGCCAGCAGCCAAGAACGGCAGGGGGGTGAAGCTTTCTTT. The whole variable domain, remainder taken from reference TRBV14 and TRBJ1-1, is EAGVTQFPSHSVIEKGQTVTLRCDPISGHDNLYWYRRVMGKEIKFLLHFVKESKQDESGMPNNRFLAERTGGTYSTLKVQPAELEDSGVYFCASSQERQGGEAFFGQGTRLTVV.

V gene TRBV13 combines with J gene TRBJ1-6, with D unresolved. V lost 0 bases and J lost 14, with 5 bases in between. The V gene's germline CDR1 is PRHDT and CDR2 FYEKMQ (reference sequence). CDR3 length equals 11 residues. CDR3 sequence: CASSLGQSLHF. DNA of the CDR3: TGTGCCAGCAGCTTAGGACAGTCCCTCCACTTT.

V gene TRBV5-6 combines with J gene TRBJ2-1, with 7 bases lining up with TRBD2. Germline V gene lookup returns CDR1 SGHDT and CDR2 YYEEEE. V lost 4 bases, J lost 3 bases, and 4 bases stayed unmatched. The CDR3 is 14 amino acids. In DNA, the CDR3 is TGTGCCAGCAGCCCTAAGCGGGGCTACAATGAGCAGTTCTTC. Its protein is CASSPKRGYNEQFF.

This clone was found a few times. The chain employs TRBV25-1 and TRBJ2-3; tentative D call: TRBD1 (5 bases). The CDR3 sequence is 15 residues long. Germline lookup yields CDR1 MGHDK and CDR2 SYGVNS. V was clipped by 4 bases and J by 0 bases, with 11 bases between them. In nucleotides, the CDR3 is TGTGCCAGCAGTGGAGGACACCCAAGCACAGATACGCAGTATTTT. It specifies CASSGGHPSTDTQYF.

The chain carries TRBV7-3 and TRBJ2-1; TRBD1 matches at 7 bases. This CDR3 has 17 amino acids. Germline loops: CDR1 SGHTA, CDR2 FQGTGA. V trimming: 5 bases; J trimming: 0 bases; junction bases outside the gene matches: 10. This CDR3 is CASSLVAGGSSYNEQFF. CDR3 DNA sequence: TGTGCCAGCAGCCTGGTTGCAGGGGGAAGCTCCTACAATGAGCAGTTCTTC. The full variable domain, rest sourced from reference TRBV7-3 and TRBJ2-1, is GAGVSQTPSNKVTEKGKYVELRCDPISGHTALYWYRQSLGQGPEFLIYFQGTGAADDSGLPNDRFFAVRPEGSVSTLKIQRTERGDSAVYLCASSLVAGGSSYNEQFFGPGTRLTVL.

This chain links TRBV6-9 with TRBJ1-1, with 7 bases identical to TRBD1. In germline, CDR1 is MNHGY, CDR2 SVAAGI. CDR3 length equals 15 residues. With V trimmed by 9 bases and J by 6 bases, 16 bases remained unmatched. The CDR3 is CARGGGTEPLSEAFF. The DNA of the CDR3 is TGTGCCAGGGGGGGCGGGACAGAGCCTTTGTCTGAAGCTTTCTTT.

This clone occurred once. J is TRBJ1-1 and V is TRBV6-5; TRBD1 is a possible D gene (6 bases). Germline CDR1 reads MNHEY; CDR2 reads SVGAGI. The V gene lost 0 bases and the J gene lost 0 bases, with 11 bases spanning the gap. There are 16 residues in the CDR3. The CDR3 coding sequence is TGTGCCAGCAGTTACTCCAGGGGTCCGATGAACACTGAAGCTTTCTTT. It translates to CASSYSRGPMNTEAFF.

The rearrangement links TRBV4-3 to TRBJ1-1; 7 nucleotides agree with TRBD1. J lost 7 bases, V lost 0 bases, and 5 bases had no gene match. The germline V gene encodes CDR1 LGHNA and CDR2 YSLEER. CDR3 length: 14 residues. As DNA, the CDR3 is TGCGCCAGCAGCCAAGATACAGGGGAAGGTGAAGCTTTCTTT. As protein: CASSQDTGEGEAFF.

This chain uses TRBV4-1 with TRBJ2-2, with D perhaps TRBD1 (5 bases). The CDR3 spans 14 residues. Germline CDR1 and CDR2: MGHRA and YSYEKL. Trimming took off 1 base at V and 9 bases at J, with 12 bases between the two ends. The CDR3 is CASSQGPGRRELFF. In nucleotides, the CDR3 is TGCGCCAGCAGCCAAGGTCCAGGGCGCCGGGAGCTGTTTTTT.

The rearrangement links TRBV29-1 to TRBJ1-3; D is ambiguous. Germline V gene data show CDR1 as SQVTM and CDR2 as ANQGSEA. V lost 7 bases to trimming and J lost 0 bases, with 10 bases between them. The CDR3 runs to 13 residues. The DNA for the CDR3 is TGCAGCGGGGTCGGAGACTCTGGAAACACCATATATTTT. Encoded protein: CSGVGDSGNTIYF. The full variable domain, rest sourced from reference TRBV29-1 and TRBJ1-3, is SAVISQKPSRDICQRGTSLTIQCQVDSQVTMMFWYRQQPGQSLTLIATANQGSEATYESGFVIDKFPISRPNLTFSTLTVSNMSPEDSSIYLCSGVGDSGNTIYFGEGSWLTVV.

The V call is TRBV28, the J call TRBJ2-6; TRBD2 is a possible D gene (5 bases). The CDR3 length is 17 residues. Trimming took off 4 bases at V and 0 bases at J, with 13 bases between the two ends. Per germline, CDR1 MDHEN and CDR2 SYDVKM. CDR3 in DNA: TGTGCCAGCAGTTCCCGATTTGGACTCTCTGGGGCCAACGTCCTGACTTTC. As protein: CASSSRFGLSGANVLTF.

The chain recombines TRBV18 with TRBJ1-2, with 10 bases matching TRBD1. The V gene's germline CDR1 is KGHSH and CDR2 LQKENI. The CDR3 extends over 16 amino acids. With V trimmed by 3 bases and J by 6 bases, 10 bases remained unmatched. The chain's CDR3 is CASSPGTGALTHGYTF. For the CDR3, the DNA is TGTGCCAGCTCACCCGGGACAGGGGCACTTACGCATGGCTACACCTTC.

V is TRBV29-1 and J is TRBJ1-2; D possibly corresponds to TRBD1 (6 bases). The ends were cut back, 3 bases at V and 4 bases at J, with 15 bases in the middle. This CDR3 contains 14 residues. CDR1 is SQVTM and CDR2 is ANQGSEA in the germline V gene. CDR3 protein: CSVEGRGAGYGYTF. The DNA of the CDR3 is TGCAGCGTTGAGGGCCGGGGGGCTGGCTATGGCTACACCTTC. Variable domain in full (rest from reference TRBV29-1 and TRBJ1-2): SAVISQKPSRDICQRGTSLTIQCQVDSQVTMMFWYRQQPGQSLTLIATANQGSEATYESGFVIDKFPISRPNLTFSTLTVSNMSPEDSSIYLCSVEGRGAGYGYTFGSGTRLTVV.

V is TRBV4-2 and J is TRBJ1-5; D uncertain. The germline V gene encodes CDR1 LGHNA and CDR2 YNFKEQ. The V end was cut by 2 bases, the J end by 1 base, with 15 bases between. This CDR3 is 17 amino acids long. The CDR3 is CASSQYVAQSSNQPQHF. DNA of the CDR3: TGTGCCAGCAGCCAATATGTGGCTCAGTCGAGCAATCAGCCCCAGCATTTT.